The entry below gives a single T cell receptor beta chain sequence along with its context. Its antigen has not been determined. No per-base quality is available; no much larger clone lies one base away. Taken from cysteine to phenylalanine, the CDR3 has 16 residues. The retained sequence is limited to the CDR3, 48 bases, with the frame set at the first base. V ends up 0 bases short and J 2 bases short, with an unmatched junction base count of 3. Looking up the germline V gene yields CDR1 ENHRY and CDR2 SYGVKD. This sample was taken from a study of technical replicates of blood from a handful of donors (dated by TCRdb to 2016 to 2017). Library preparation employed the immunoSEQ multiplex PCR assay. The table was pulled from immuneACCESS by TCRdb, which kept in-frame rearrangements only. Such tables lose some clones; where checked, under half of the loss comes from unresolved V genes, and the rest has no known cause. The sample table holds 60,000 or so clones, of which about 83% were seen once. The leading ten clones occupy about 5.5% of the sample.

This clonotype was sampled from a human donor in good health. Some clones in this sample may be carry-over from other donors' samples. The rearranged segments are TRBV10-3 and TRBJ1-5, with 8 bases in between that match TRBD1. Sequences were obtained from PBMCs. The sequenced DNA: TGTGCCATCAGTGAGTCAGGACAGGGCGGCAATCAGCCCCAGCATTTT. Its protein product is CAISESGQGGNQPQHF.